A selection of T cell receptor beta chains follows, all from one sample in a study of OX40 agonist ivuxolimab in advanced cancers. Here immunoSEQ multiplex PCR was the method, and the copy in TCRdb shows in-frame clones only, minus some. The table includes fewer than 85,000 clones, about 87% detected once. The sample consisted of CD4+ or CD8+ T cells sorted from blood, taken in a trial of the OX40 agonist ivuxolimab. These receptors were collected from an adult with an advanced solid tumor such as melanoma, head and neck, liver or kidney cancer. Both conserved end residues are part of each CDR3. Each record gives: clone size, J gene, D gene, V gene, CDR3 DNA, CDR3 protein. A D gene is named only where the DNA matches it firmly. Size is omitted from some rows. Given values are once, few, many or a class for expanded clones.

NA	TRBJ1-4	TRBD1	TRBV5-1	TGCGCCAGCAGCTTCGGGACAGGGTCTGAAAAACTGTTTTTT	CASSFGTGSEKLFF
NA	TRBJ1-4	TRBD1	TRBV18	TGTGCCAGCTCACCACCGAAGAACAGGGGGACTAATGAAAAACTGTTTTTT	CASSPPKNRGTNEKLFF
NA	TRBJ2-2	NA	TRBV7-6	TGTGCCAGCAGCTTATCAGCGGAGGCGAACACCGGGGAGCTGTTTTTT	CASSLSAEANTGELFF
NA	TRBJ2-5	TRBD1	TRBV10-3	TGTGCCATCAGTGGACAGGGGAGGGAGACCCAGTACTTC	CAISGQGRETQYF
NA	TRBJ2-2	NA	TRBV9	TGTGCCAGCAGCGTAGGGAAGCCGAACACCGGGGAGCTGTTTTTT	CASSVGKPNTGELFF
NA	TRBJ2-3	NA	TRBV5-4	TGTGCCAGCAGCTTTGACCCTAGCACAGATACGCAGTATTTT	CASSFDPSTDTQYF
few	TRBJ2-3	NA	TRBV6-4	TGTGCCAGCACACTCGCGGGACAGACCTCTAGCACAGATACGCAGTATTTT	CASTLAGQTSSTDTQYF
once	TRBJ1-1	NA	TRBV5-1	TGCGCCAGCAGCTTGGGGCAGGGGTTGTTGACTGAAGCTTTCTTT	CASSLGQGLLTEAFF
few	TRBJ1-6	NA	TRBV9	TGTGCCAGCAGCGGCGATAATTCACCCCTCCACTTT	CASSGDNSPLHF
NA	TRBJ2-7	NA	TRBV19	TGTGCCAGTAGTATGTGGGAACACCCCTACGAGCAGTACTTC	CASSMWEHPYEQYF
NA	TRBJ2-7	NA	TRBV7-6	TGTGCCAGCAGGGTAGGATACCACCAGAATTACGAGCAGTACTTC	CASRVGYHQNYEQYF
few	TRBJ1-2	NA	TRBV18	TGTGCCAGCTCACCTTGGGAGAACGGCTACACCTTC	CASSPWENGYTF
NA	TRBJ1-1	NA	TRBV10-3	TGTGCCATCAGTGAGTCGCCAACGGAGAACACTGAAGCTTTCTTT	CAISESPTENTEAFF
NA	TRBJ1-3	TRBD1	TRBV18	TGTGCCAGCTCACCGAACCCCGGGACAGGGGTCGGAAACACCATATATTTT	CASSPNPGTGVGNTIYF
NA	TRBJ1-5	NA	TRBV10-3	TGTGCCATCGCACAGGGAAGCAATCAGCCCCAGCATTTT	CAIAQGSNQPQHF
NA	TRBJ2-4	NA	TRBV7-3	TGTGCCAGCAGCTTAGGTTTAGCAGGGGCAAACATTCAGTACTTC	CASSLGLAGANIQYF
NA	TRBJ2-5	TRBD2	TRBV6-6	TGTGCCAGCAGCCAAGGACTAGCGGGGGGAGAGACCCAGTACTTC	CASSQGLAGGETQYF